Below, 15 T cell receptor beta chains from the same sample are listed, as sequenced in a study of cytomegalovirus exposure and HLA in healthy donors. The PCR was carried out with 60 Vbeta primers and 13 Jbeta primers. Generated by immunoSEQ multiplex PCR, the TCRdb table keeps only in-frame clones and is missing some. The repertoire holds 100,000 to 150,000 clones, with less than 80% as singletons. Material: PBMCs. These receptor sequences come from a man aged 25 to 40 in good health and CMV-seronegative.

This clone was seen a single time. CDR3 amino acids: CASTSGISGNTIYF. The CDR3 bases are TGTGCCAGTACCAGCGGGATCTCTGGAAACACCATATATTTT. This chain links TRBV19 with TRBJ1-3; the D is unclear. This CDR3 is 14 amino acids long. With 7 bases removed from V and 0 bases from J, the gap between germline ends came to 10 bases. The V gene's germline CDR1 is LNHDA and CDR2 SQIVND (reference sequence). The full variable domain, rest sourced from reference TRBV19 and TRBJ1-3, is DGGITQSPKYLFRKEGQNVTLSCEQNLNHDAMYWYRQDPGQGLRLIYYSQIVNDFQKGDIAEGYSVSREKKESFPLTVTSAQKNPTAFYLCASTSGISGNTIYFGEGSWLTVV.

The chain recombines TRBV7-2 with TRBJ1-2, with 8 bases fitting TRBD1. V dropped 1 base and J dropped 1; count of bases not matched to a gene: 5. Germline V gene lookup returns CDR1 SGHTA and CDR2 FQGNSA. The CDR3 is 16 amino acids. The CDR3 is CASSLVGTGDNYGYTF. The CDR3 DNA is TGTGCCAGCAGCTTAGTCGGGACAGGAGATAACTATGGCTACACCTTC.

The chain links TRBV6-5 to TRBJ1-5; TRBD1 agrees at 7 bases. Germline trimming cut 7 bases from V and 4 bases from J; bases unmatched to any gene: 4. There are 13 residues in the CDR3. Per germline, CDR1 MNHEY and CDR2 SVGAGI. In nucleotides, the CDR3 is TGTGCCAGCAAGGGGACAGCAAATCAGCCCCAGCATTTT. Translating gives CASKGTANQPQHF.

The chain employs TRBV11-2 and TRBJ1-6; a weak D match, TRBD1 (6 bases). CDR1 SGHAT and CDR2 FQNNGV come from the germline V gene. This CDR3 has 14 residues. Trimming pared 5 bases from V and 10 bases from J, leaving 15 bases between. The CDR3 loop reads CASSPTGFGSPLHF. CDR3 DNA sequence: TGTGCCAGCAGCCCCACAGGGTTTGGGTCACCCCTCCACTTT.

This rearrangement joins TRBV5-1 to TRBJ2-3, with D possibly being TRBD2 (5 bases). Trimming removed 4 bases at V and 2 bases at J, with 11 bases between. Germline V lookup: CDR1 SGHRS, CDR2 YFSETQ. The CDR3 runs to 14 residues. The chain's CDR3 is CASSNMRDTDTQYF. The CDR3 nucleotides are TGCGCCAGCAGCAACATGAGGGACACAGATACGCAGTATTTT.

This clone appeared once. This chain uses TRBV27 with TRBJ2-6, with D possibly matching TRBD1 (5 bases). Per the germline V gene, CDR1 is MNHEY and CDR2 is SMNVEV (reference sequence). V shed 3 bases and J shed 3 bases, with 21 bases lying between them. The CDR3 spans 19 residues. CDR3: CASSFLGLARSDGANVLTF. The CDR3, as DNA: TGTGCCAGCAGTTTTCTGGGGCTCGCCCGCTCCGATGGGGCCAACGTCCTGACTTTC. The variable domain in full, with the rest retrieved from reference TRBV27 and TRBJ2-6, is EAQVTQNPRYLITVTGKKLTVTCSQNMNHEYMSWYRQDPGLGLRQIYYSMNVEVTDKGDVPEGYKVSRKEKRNFPLILESPSPNQTSLYFCASSFLGLARSDGANVLTFGAGSRLTVL.

V gene TRBV18 combines with J gene TRBJ1-1; tentatively, D is TRBD1 (5 bases). This CDR3 comprises 13 residues. Germline CDR1 KGHSH, CDR2 LQKENI. Trimming left V 4 bases short and J 1 base short, with 7 bases between. CDR3 in DNA: TGTGCCAGCTCACAGGACACGAACACTGAAGCTTTCTTT. Its protein is CASSQDTNTEAFF.

J is TRBJ1-1 and V is TRBV9; TRBD1 aligns across 8 bases. The junction had 8 bases not matched to a gene; V was cut back by 4 bases and J by 6 bases. This CDR3 spans 14 amino acids. CDR1 SGDLS and CDR2 YYNGEE come from the germline V gene. CDR3 nucleotides: TGTGCCAGCAGCCTTACAGGGGGAAACGCTGAAGCTTTCTTT. Its protein is CASSLTGGNAEAFF.

The DNA for the CDR3 is TGTGCCAGCAGCCGCGGGGTTAGCTACGAGCAGTACTTC. Amino acids: CASSRGVSYEQYF. This chain links TRBV7-2 with TRBJ2-7; a weak D match, TRBD2 (6 bases). With 5 bases removed from V and 3 bases from J, the gap between germline ends came to 11 bases. The germline gives CDR1 SGHTA, CDR2 FQGNSA. The CDR3 has 13 amino acids. Together with reference TRBV7-2 and TRBJ2-7, the CDR3 gives the full variable domain: GAGVSQSPSNKVTEKGKDVELRCDPISGHTALYWYRQSLGQGLEFLIYFQGNSAPDKSGLPSDRFSAERTGGSVSTLTIQRTQQEDSAVYLCASSRGVSYEQYFGPGTRLTVT.

The chain links TRBV5-1 to TRBJ1-3, with D perhaps TRBD1 (5 bases). The germline V gene encodes CDR1 SGHRS and CDR2 YFSETQ. V shed 5 bases and J shed 4 bases, with 16 bases lying between them. The CDR3 totals 15 residues. The CDR3 region has the DNA TGCGCCAGCAGGGTCGGGGGTATGCGGGGAAACACCATATATTTT. Protein: CASRVGGMRGNTIYF.

This clone was counted a few times. One junction end does not reproduce the germline sequence, and a read error may be involved. The chain joins TRBV7-9 to TRBJ1-4; possible D gene TRBD1, 6 bases. The germline V gene encodes CDR1 SEHNR and CDR2 FQNEAQ (reference sequence). The CDR3 consists of 15 residues. DNA of the CDR3: TGTTCCAGCAGCTCAAGGACAGCCACCGATGAAAAACTGTTTTTT. It translates to CSSSSRTATDEKLFF.

This chain joins TRBV7-2 and TRBJ2-4; 8 nucleotides agree with TRBD2. The CDR3 covers 15 residues. V lost 5 bases, J lost 4 bases, and 7 bases stayed unmatched. The germline gives CDR1 SGHTA, CDR2 FQGNSA. CDR3 sequence (DNA): TGTGCCAGCAGCCCCCGGGGGGGTCTGAAAAACATTCAGTACTTC. It specifies CASSPRGGLKNIQYF.

The genes are TRBV25-1 and TRBJ1-2, with 7 bases that match TRBD1. The CDR3 is 15 residues long. J gave up 4 bases and V 3 bases, and 8 bases lay outside the gene matches. From germline, CDR1 is MGHDK and CDR2 SYGVNS. This CDR3 reads CASSDYEGGPYGYTF. CDR3 nucleotide sequence: TGTGCCAGCAGTGATTATGAAGGGGGCCCCTATGGCTACACCTTC.

The V call is TRBV29-1, the J call TRBJ1-3; possibly TRBD1 for D (5 bases). The germline V and J ends were trimmed by 6 bases and 4 bases, with 19 bases remaining between them. This CDR3 region has 15 residues. Germline CDR1 SQVTM, CDR2 ANQGSEA. The CDR3 loop is CSVQTGTNTGNTIYF. As DNA, the CDR3 is TGCAGCGTGCAGACGGGGACTAACACCGGAAACACCATATATTTT.

The chain employs TRBV5-1 and TRBJ2-2; D possibly corresponds to TRBD1 (5 bases). This CDR3 contains 14 residues. The ends were cut back, 0 bases at V and 5 bases at J, with 8 bases in the middle. From germline, CDR1 is SGHRS and CDR2 YFSETQ. DNA of the CDR3: TGCGCCAGCAGCTTGGTAGCAGGGACCGGGGAGCTGTTTTTT. Translated: CASSLVAGTGELFF.